The entry below describes one T cell receptor (beta chain). Its antigen is not identified. The data are from a study of identical twins. Study-wide points: Beta out-of-frame sequences showed weaker excess twin sharing. A cross-sectional statistical analysis, not follow-up of the same donors, supported the conclusions. Cord blood beta clonotypes present at high abundance carried fewer insertions; no such pattern appeared in memory repertoires.

TCRdb processed the 5' RACE reads anew with MiXCR; each CDR3 protein has one entry. The table shows about 660,000 distinct CDR3 sequences, with about 9.4% occurring only once. This CDR3 is built from 13 residues. The V gene's germline CDR1 is SGHTA and CDR2 FQGTGA. V dropped 4 bases and J dropped 4 bases, with 7 bases sitting between them. This sample also belongs to another study, concerning yellow fever vaccine responses in identical twins.

The clonotype was recovered from a woman aged 18-29 years in good health. The chain joins TRBV7-3 to TRBJ2-2, with D unresolved. Specimen: PBMCs. CDR3 protein: CASSSTITGELFF. The DNA of the CDR3 is TGTGCCAGCAGCTCTACTATCACCGGGGAGCTGTTTTTT.